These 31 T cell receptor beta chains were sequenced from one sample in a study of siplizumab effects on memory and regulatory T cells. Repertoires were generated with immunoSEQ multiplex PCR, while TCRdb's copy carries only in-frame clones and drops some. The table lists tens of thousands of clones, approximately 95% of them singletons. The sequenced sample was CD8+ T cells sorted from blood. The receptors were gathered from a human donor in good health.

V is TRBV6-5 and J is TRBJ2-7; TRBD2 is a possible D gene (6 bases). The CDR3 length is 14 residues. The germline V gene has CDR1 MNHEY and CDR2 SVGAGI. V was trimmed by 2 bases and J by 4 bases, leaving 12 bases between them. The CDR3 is CASSYGTGGYEQYF. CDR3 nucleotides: TGTGCCAGCAGTTACGGGACCGGGGGTTACGAGCAGTACTTC.

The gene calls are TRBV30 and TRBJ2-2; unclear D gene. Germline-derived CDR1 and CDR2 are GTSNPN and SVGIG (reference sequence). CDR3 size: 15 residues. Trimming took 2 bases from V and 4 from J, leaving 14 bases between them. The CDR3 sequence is CAWSLGLPGTGELFF. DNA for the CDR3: TGTGCCTGGAGTCTCGGCCTTCCCGGCACCGGGGAGCTGTTTTTT.

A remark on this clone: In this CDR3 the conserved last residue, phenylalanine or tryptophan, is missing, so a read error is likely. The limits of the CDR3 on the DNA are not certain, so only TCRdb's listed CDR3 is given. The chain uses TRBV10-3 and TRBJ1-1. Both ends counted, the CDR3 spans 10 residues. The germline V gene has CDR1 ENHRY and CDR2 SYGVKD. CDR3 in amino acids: CAISCGGGAD.

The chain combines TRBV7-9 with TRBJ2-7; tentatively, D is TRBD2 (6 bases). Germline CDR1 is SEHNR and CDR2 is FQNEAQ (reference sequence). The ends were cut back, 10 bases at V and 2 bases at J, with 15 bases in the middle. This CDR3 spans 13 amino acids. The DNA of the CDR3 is TGTGCCACCCTGGGGGGTCCGACCTACGAGCAGTACTTC. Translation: CATLGGPTYEQYF.

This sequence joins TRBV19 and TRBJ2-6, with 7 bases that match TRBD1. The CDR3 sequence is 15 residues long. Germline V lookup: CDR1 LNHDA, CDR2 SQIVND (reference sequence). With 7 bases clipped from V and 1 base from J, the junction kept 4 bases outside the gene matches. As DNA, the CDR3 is TGTGCCAGTAAACCGACAGGGTCTGGGGCCAACGTCCTGACTTTC. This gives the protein CASKPTGSGANVLTF. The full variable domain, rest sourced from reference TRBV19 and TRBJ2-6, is DGGITQSPKYLFRKEGQNVTLSCEQNLNHDAMYWYRQDPGQGLRLIYYSQIVNDFQKGDIAEGYSVSREKKESFPLTVTSAQKNPTAFYLCASKPTGSGANVLTFGAGSRLTVL.

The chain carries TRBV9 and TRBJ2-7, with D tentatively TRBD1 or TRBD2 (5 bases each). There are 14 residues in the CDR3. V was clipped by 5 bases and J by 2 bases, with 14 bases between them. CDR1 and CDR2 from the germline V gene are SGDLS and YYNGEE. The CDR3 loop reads CASSPGTYTYEQYF. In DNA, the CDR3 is TGTGCCAGCAGTCCCGGGACCTATACCTACGAGCAGTACTTC.

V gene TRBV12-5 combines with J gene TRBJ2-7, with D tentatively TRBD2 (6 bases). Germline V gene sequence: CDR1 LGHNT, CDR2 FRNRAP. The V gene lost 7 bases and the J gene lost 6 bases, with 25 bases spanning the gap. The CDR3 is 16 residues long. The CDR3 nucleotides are TGTGCTAGTGTTCTCCAAGGCGGCAGGGACTTAGGCGAGCAGTACTTC. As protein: CASVLQGGRDLGEQYF. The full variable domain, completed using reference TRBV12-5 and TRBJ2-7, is DARVTQTPRHKVTEMGQEVTMRCQPILGHNTVFWYRQTMMQGLELLAYFRNRAPLDDSGMPKDRFSAEMPDATLATLKIQPSEPRDSAVYFCASVLQGGRDLGEQYFGPGTRLTVT.

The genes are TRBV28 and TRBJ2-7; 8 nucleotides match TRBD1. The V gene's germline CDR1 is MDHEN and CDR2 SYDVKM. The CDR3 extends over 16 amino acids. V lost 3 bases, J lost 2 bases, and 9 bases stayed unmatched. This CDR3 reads CASSLLDRDIPYEQYF. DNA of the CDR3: TGTGCCAGCAGTTTGTTGGACAGGGATATACCCTACGAGCAGTACTTC.

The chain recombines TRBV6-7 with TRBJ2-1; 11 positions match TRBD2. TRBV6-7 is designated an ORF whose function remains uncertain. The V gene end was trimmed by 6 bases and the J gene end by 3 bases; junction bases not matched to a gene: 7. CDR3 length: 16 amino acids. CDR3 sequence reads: CASRLMTSGNYNEQFF. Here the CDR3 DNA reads TGTGCCAGCAGACTGATGACTAGCGGGAACTACAATGAGCAGTTCTTC.

CDR3 loop: CASREGVSAESSYNEQFF. Here the CDR3 DNA reads TGTGCCAGCAGAGAAGGGGTCTCTGCGGAGAGCTCCTACAATGAGCAGTTCTTC. The chain combines TRBV27 with TRBJ2-1, with D possibly matching TRBD1 (5 bases). CDR3 length equals 18 residues. V lost 6 bases and J 0 bases, leaving 21 bases between the germline ends. Germline assignment: CDR1 MNHEY and CDR2 SMNVEV (reference sequence).

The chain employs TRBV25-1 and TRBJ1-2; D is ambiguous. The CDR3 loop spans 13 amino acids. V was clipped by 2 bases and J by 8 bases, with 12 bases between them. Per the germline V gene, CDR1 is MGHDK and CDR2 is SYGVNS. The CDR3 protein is CASSETWADGYTF. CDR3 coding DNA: TGTGCCAGCAGTGAAACCTGGGCTGACGGCTACACCTTC.

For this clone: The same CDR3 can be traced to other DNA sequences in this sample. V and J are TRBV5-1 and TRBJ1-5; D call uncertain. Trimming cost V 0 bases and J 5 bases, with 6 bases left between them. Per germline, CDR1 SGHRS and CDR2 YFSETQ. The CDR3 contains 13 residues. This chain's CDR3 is CASSLEGYQPQHF. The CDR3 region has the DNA TGCGCCAGCAGCTTGGAGGGATATCAGCCCCAGCATTTT.

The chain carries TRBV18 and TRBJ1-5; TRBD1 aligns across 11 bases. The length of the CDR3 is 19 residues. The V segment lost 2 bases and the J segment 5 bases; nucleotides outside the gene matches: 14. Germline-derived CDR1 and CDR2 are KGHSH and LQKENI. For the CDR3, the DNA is TGTGCCAGCTCACCAACGAGTTTAAGGGACAGGGGGGAGGATCAGCCCCAGCATTTT. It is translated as CASSPTSLRDRGEDQPQHF. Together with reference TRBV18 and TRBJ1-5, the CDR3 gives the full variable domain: NAGVMQNPRHLVRRRGQEARLRCSPMKGHSHVYWYRQLPEEGLKFMVYLQKENIIDESGMPKERFSAEFPKEGPSILRIQQVVRGDSAAYFCASSPTSLRDRGEDQPQHFGDGTRLSIL.

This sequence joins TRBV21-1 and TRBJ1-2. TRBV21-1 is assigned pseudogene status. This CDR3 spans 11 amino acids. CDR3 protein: CASSNRDGYTF. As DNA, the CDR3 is TGTGCCAGCAGCAATCGGGATGGCTACACCTTC.

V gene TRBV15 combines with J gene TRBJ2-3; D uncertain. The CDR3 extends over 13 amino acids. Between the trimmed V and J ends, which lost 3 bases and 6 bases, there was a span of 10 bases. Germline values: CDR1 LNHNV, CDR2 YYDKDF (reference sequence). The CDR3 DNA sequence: TGTGCCACCAGCAGTTCCCGTTCTGATACGCAGTATTTT. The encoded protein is CATSSSRSDTQYF.

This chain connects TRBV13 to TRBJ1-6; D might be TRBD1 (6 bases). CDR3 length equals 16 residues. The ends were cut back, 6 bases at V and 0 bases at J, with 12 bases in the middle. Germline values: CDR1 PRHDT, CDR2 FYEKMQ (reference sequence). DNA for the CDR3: TGTGCCAGCAGGGACAGCGGTAGCTCCTATAATTCACCCCTCCACTTT. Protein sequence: CASRDSGSSYNSPLHF. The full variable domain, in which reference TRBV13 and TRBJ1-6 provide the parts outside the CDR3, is AAGVIQSPRHLIKEKRETATLKCYPIPRHDTVYWYQQGPGQDPQFLISFYEKMQSDKGSIPDRFSAQQFSDYHSELNMSSLELGDSALYFCASRDSGSSYNSPLHFGNGTRLTVT.

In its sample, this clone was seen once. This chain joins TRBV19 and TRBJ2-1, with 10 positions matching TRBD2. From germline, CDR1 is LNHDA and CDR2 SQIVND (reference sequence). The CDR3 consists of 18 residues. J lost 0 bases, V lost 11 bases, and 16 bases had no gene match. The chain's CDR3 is CASCPSSGSYSSYNEQFF. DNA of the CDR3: TGTGCCTCCTGTCCCTCTAGCGGGAGCTACAGCTCCTACAATGAGCAGTTCTTC.

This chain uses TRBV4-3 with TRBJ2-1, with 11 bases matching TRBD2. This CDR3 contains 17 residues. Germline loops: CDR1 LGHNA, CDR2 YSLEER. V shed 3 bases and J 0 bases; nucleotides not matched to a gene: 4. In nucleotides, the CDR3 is TGCGCCAGCAGCCACGGGACTAGCGGACGCTCCTACAATGAGCAGTTCTTC. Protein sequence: CASSHGTSGRSYNEQFF.

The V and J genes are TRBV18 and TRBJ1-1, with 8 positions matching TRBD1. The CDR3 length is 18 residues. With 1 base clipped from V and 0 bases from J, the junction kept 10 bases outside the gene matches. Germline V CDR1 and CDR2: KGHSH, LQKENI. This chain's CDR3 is CASSPLRPGTGLNTEAFF. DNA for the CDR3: TGTGCCAGCTCACCACTGCGTCCCGGGACAGGTTTGAACACTGAAGCTTTCTTT.

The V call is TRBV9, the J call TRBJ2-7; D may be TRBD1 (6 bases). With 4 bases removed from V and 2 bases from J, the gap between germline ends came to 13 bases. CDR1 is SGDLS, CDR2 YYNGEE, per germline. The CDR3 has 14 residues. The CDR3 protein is CASSQTGSPYEQYF. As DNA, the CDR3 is TGTGCCAGCAGCCAAACAGGGAGCCCCTACGAGCAGTACTTC.

The CDR3 nucleotides read TGCGCCAGCCGGGACAGGCAAGAGACCCAGTACTTC. Translated, it gives CASRDRQETQYF. The rearrangement uses TRBV5-1 and TRBJ2-5, with 8 nucleotides matching TRBD1. The V and J ends lost 7 bases and 2 bases, in that order; junction bases with no gene match: 1. The germline V gene encodes CDR1 SGHRS and CDR2 YFSETQ. CDR3 length: 12 residues.

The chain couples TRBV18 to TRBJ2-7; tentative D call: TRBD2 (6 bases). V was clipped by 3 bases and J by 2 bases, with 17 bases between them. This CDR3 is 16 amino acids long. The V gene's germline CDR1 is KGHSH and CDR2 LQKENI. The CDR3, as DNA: TGTGCCAGCTCACCGTTAACCCTCCGGGAGACCTACGAGCAGTACTTC. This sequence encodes CASSPLTLRETYEQYF.

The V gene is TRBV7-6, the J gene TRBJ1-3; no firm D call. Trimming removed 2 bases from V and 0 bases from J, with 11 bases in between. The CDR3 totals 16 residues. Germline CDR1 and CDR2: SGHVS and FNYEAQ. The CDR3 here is CASSLMEGASGNTIYF. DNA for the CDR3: TGTGCCAGCAGCTTAATGGAGGGAGCCTCTGGAAACACCATATATTTT.

CDR3 sequence: CASSLAGHRTGDNYGYTF. The CDR3, as DNA: TGTGCCAGCAGCTTAGCCGGACACCGGACAGGGGATAACTATGGCTACACCTTC. This chain links TRBV7-2 with TRBJ1-2; 9 nucleotides line up with TRBD1. Germline loops: CDR1 SGHTA, CDR2 FQGNSA. CDR3 length equals 18 residues. V gave up 0 bases and J gave up 1 base; unmatched junction bases: 9. Looking up the rest from reference TRBV7-2 and TRBJ1-2 gives the full variable domain: GAGVSQSPSNKVTEKGKDVELRCDPISGHTALYWYRQSLGQGLEFLIYFQGNSAPDKSGLPSDRFSAERTGGSVSTLTIQRTQQEDSAVYLCASSLAGHRTGDNYGYTFGSGTRLTVV.

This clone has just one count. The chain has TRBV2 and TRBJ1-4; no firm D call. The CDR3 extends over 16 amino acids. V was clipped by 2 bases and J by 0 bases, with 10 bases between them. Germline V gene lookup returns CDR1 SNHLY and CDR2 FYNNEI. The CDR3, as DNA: TGTGCCAGCAGTGAATTGGAGTTGACAACTAATGAAAAACTGTTTTTT. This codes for CASSELELTTNEKLFF.

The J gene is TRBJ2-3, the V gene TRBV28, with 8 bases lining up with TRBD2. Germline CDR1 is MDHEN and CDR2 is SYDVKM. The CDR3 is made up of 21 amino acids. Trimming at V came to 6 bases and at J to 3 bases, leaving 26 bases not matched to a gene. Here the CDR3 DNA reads TGTGCCAGCAGACCTTTGTGGCGGGGACAAAAACGGGAGGGCCAGACAGATACGCAGTATTTT. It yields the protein CASRPLWRGQKREGQTDTQYF.

CDR3 DNA: TGTGCCCTGGAGAAGGAAGGCGACACTGAAGCTTTCTTT. Its translation is CALEKEGDTEAFF. The chain combines TRBV30 with TRBJ1-1, with D hard to call. CDR3 size: 13 residues. Looked up from germline, CDR1 is GTSNPN and CDR2 is SVGIG (reference sequence). Between the trimmed V and J ends, which lost 8 bases and 3 bases, there was a span of 16 bases.

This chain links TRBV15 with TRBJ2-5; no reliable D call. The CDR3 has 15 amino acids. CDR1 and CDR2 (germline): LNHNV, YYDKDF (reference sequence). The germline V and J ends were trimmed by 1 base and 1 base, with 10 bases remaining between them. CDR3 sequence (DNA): TGTGCCACCAGCAGAGTGCGTGGGTCCCAAGAGACCCAGTACTTC. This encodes CATSRVRGSQETQYF.

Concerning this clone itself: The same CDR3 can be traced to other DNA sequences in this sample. The CDR3 region has the DNA TGTGCCAGCAGCTTCCCAGGACAGGGAGGTGAGCAGTTCTTC. The encoded protein is CASSFPGQGGEQFF. This chain uses TRBV27 with TRBJ2-1, with 8 bases identical to TRBD1. The CDR3 contains 14 residues. J gave up 9 bases and V 6 bases, and 10 bases lay outside the gene matches. Germline assignment: CDR1 MNHEY and CDR2 SMNVEV (reference sequence).

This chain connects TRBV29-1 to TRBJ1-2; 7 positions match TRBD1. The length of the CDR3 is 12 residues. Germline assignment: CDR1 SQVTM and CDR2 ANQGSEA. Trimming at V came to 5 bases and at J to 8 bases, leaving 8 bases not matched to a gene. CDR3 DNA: TGCAGCGTTCTAACAGGGGTAGCGGGCTACACCTTC. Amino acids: CSVLTGVAGYTF.

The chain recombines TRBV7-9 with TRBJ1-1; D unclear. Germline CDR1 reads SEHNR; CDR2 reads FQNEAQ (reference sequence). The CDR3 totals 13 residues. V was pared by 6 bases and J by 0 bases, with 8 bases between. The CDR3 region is CASRGNLNTEAFF. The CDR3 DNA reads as TGTGCCAGCAGGGGGAACTTGAACACTGAAGCTTTCTTT.